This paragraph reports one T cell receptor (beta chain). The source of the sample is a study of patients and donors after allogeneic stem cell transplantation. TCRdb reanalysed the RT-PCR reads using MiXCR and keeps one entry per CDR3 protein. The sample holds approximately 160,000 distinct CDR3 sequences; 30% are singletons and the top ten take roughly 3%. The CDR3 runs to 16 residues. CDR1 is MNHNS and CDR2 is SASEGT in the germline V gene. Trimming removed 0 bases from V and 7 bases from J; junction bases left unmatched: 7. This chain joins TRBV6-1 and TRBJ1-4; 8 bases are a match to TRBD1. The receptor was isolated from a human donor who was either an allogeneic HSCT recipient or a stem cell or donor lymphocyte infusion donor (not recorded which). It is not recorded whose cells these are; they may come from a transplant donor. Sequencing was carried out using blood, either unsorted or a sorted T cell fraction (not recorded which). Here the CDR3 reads CASSEAVQGAFEKLFF. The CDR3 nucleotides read TGTGCCAGCAGTGAAGCGGTCCAGGGGGCTTTTGAAAAACTGTTTTTT.